One and the same sample provided the 21 T cell receptor delta chains below, sequenced in a study of γδ T cells in repeated Plasmodium falciparum infection. TCRdb redid clone calling on the multiplex PCR reads using CATT. The sample consists of about 89,000 delta-chain clones, under 1.5% of them appearing once. Gammadelta T cells were flow-sorted from PBMC into Vgamma9/Vdelta2+ and Vdelta2-negative populations for bulk analysis. Specimen: gamma-delta T cells from blood. These TCRs come from a pool of human donors (malaria-infected and uninfected, not separated).

Worth noting for this clone: TCRdb assigns this DNA the protein of a much larger clone, which departs from its translation at residue 14; this likely reflects a read error, and the protein shown comes from translating the DNA. The chain employs TRDV1 and TRDJ1; D may be TRDD3 (7 bases). Germline V gives CDR1 TSWWSYY, CDR2 QGS. Trimming cost V 2 bases and J 5 bases, with 39 bases left between them. There are 23 residues in the CDR3. The CDR3 reads CALGEKVLRAFEFLGYCSDKLIF. The DNA of the CDR3 is TGTGCTCTTGGGGAAAAGGTCCTACGTGCGTTTGAGTTCTTGGGATACTGTTCAGATAAACTCATCTTT.

Ten or more counts support this clone. The chain combines TRDV1 with TRDJ1, with 7 bases identical to TRDD2. The J gene comes from matching the DNA to germline here; TCRdb lacks it. The CDR3 covers 15 residues. Losses at the gene ends were 5 bases for V and 0 bases for J; bases not matched to a gene: 6. CDR1 and CDR2 (germline): TSWWSYY, QGS. Here the CDR3 DNA reads TGTGCTCTTGGGCCCCGGCCTTCCTACACCGATAAACTCATCTTT. Its protein is CALGPRPSYTDKLIF.

This clone was counted at least ten times. The chain joins TRDV1 to TRDJ1; the match to TRDD3 covers 9 bases. CDR3 size: 18 residues. Trimming took 3 bases from V and 6 from J; bases not matched to a gene: 17. CDR1 and CDR2 (germline): TSWWSYY, QGS. CDR3 residues: CALGDNYLGDGRTNKLIF. The DNA of the CDR3 is TGTGCTCTTGGGGACAACTACCTGGGGGATGGAAGGACCAATAAACTCATCTTT.

This clone has more than one count but fewer than ten. This DNA's translation and the protein TCRdb lists, from a much larger clone, do not match at residue 18, likely due to a read error; the protein shown is translated from the DNA. The gene calls are TRDV1 and TRDJ1; TRDD3 matches 13 bases. Germline matching of the DNA provided the J gene here, since TCRdb leaves it blank. V lost 5 bases to trimming and J lost 4 bases; unmatched junction nucleotides: 28. The CDR3 is 23 residues long. Germline values: CDR1 TSWWSYY, CDR2 QGS. The DNA of the CDR3 is TGTGCTCTTGGGTCGACGTCCTTGTCCCACCGGACGTATACTGGGGGATACGACGATAAACTCATCTTT. Its protein is CALGSTSLSHRTYTGGYDDKLIF.

With respect to this clone: The amino acid sequence in TCRdb belongs to a much larger clone and departs from this DNA's translation at residue 15, likely a sequencing read error; the sequence shown is translated from the DNA. A V gene of TRDV2 was called, but no J gene was assigned; the D segment call TRDD3 is taken from the table without a DNA check. This CDR3 contains 16 residues. The germline V gene has CDR1 GEAIGNYY and CDR2 EKD. The CDR3 spells CACDTLGDTSTDKLTF. In nucleotides, the CDR3 is TGTGCCTGTGACACCCTGGGGGATACTTCCACCGATAAACTCACCTTT.

Details on this clone: TCRdb lists the protein of a much larger clone for this DNA, which differs at residue 11, so this is likely a read error; the protein given here is translated from the DNA itself. V usage is TRDV1 and J usage is TRDJ1; TRDD3 matches at 8 bases. The J gene, missing from TCRdb, was assigned here through DNA to germline matching. The CDR3 runs 23 residues. The ends lost 2 bases at V and 5 bases at J; junction bases unmatched: 31. CDR1 is TSWWSYY, CDR2 QGS, per germline. CDR3 sequence reads: CALGEKVLRALEFWGYCSDKLIF. As DNA, the CDR3 is TGTGCTCTTGGGGAAAAGGTCCTACGTGCGCTTGAGTTCTGGGGATACTGTTCAGATAAACTCATCTTT.

This clone has more than one count but fewer than ten. This sequence joins TRDV1 and TRDJ2; a weak D match, TRDD3 (5 bases). The J gene, left out of TCRdb, was set here by checking the DNA against germline. This CDR3 region has 19 residues. From germline, CDR1 is TSWWSYY and CDR2 QGS. The V end lost 4 bases, the J end lost 4 bases, and 25 bases lay between the germline ends. The CDR3 nucleotides are TGTGCTCTTGGGGTCATCCTGGAGAGGGGGTCTGCGGGGACAGCACAACTCTTCTTT. Translated: CALGVILERGSAGTAQLFF.

The sample holds many counts of this clone. A single base is all that separates this from a far larger clone, so a read error is likely. The sample contains more than one DNA sequence encoding this CDR3. This sequence joins TRDV2 and TRDJ1; 7 bases align to TRDD3. This CDR3 comprises 19 residues. Germline trimming cut 0 bases from V and 0 bases from J; bases unmatched to any gene: 15. The V gene's germline CDR1 is GEAIGNYY and CDR2 EKD. In nucleotides, the CDR3 is TGTGCCTGTGACACCGTGGGGCTGGGGGCACATTCTTACACCGATAAACTCATCTTT. Its protein is CACDTVGLGAHSYTDKLIF.

About this clone itself: A far larger clone is just one base off, so this is likely a read error. Other DNA sequences in the same sample also yield this CDR3. V is TRDV1 and J is TRDJ1; 13 bases line up with TRDD3. The CDR3 is made up of 21 amino acids. V dropped 4 bases and J dropped 4; count of bases not matched to a gene: 21. Per the germline V gene, CDR1 is TSWWSYY and CDR2 is QGS. The CDR3 is CALGAMPTLYWGIRIIDKLIF. The CDR3 region has the DNA TGTGCTCTTGGGGCAATGCCGACTCTGTACTGGGGGATACGCATCATCGATAAACTCATCTTT.

Of note for this clone: This probably arose from a read error, given a far larger clone one base away. Different DNA sequences within this sample yield the same CDR3. With the J gene uncalled, the V gene is TRDV1; no check of the table's D call, TRDD3, against the DNA was made. CDR1 is TSWWSYY and CDR2 is QGS in the germline V gene. This CDR3 has 21 residues. CDR3 sequence (DNA): TGTGCTCTTGGGGAATGGGGCCACCGCCTAAGATACTGGGGGACCACCGATAAGCTCATCTTT. Protein: CALGEWGHRLRYWGTTDKLIF.

This clone has a count of ten or more. The protein that TCRdb holds for this DNA derives from a much larger clone and differs from the translated DNA at residue 6, which likely indicates a read error; the protein shown here is translated from the DNA. V gene TRDV1 combines with J gene TRDJ1, with D possibly being TRDD2 (6 bases). The CDR3 extends over 16 amino acids. V lost 2 bases, J lost 3 bases, and 16 bases lay in between. Germline CDR1 reads TSWWSYY; CDR2 reads QGS. The CDR3 nucleotides read TGTGCTCTTGGGGAAGGGCCTTCCGTGATTTCCGATAAACTCATCTTT. Amino acids: CALGEGPSVISDKLIF.

This clone was seen ten or more times. This sequence joins TRDV1 and TRDJ1; TRDD3 matches 8 bases. The V gene's germline CDR1 is TSWWSYY and CDR2 QGS. The J segment lost 0 bases and the V segment lost 4 bases, leaving 25 bases of the junction unmatched. This CDR3 has 22 amino acids. CDR3 residues: CALGGRLYNFVLGAQYTDKLIF. CDR3 sequence (DNA): TGTGCTCTTGGGGGACGACTATACAACTTCGTACTGGGGGCCCAGTACACCGATAAACTCATCTTT.

A remark on this clone: This likely stems from a read error, as it lies one base from a far larger clone. This sample includes further DNA sequences coding for the same CDR3. Called V gene: TRDV2; the J gene was not called; the table's D call of TRDD3 was not tested on the DNA. CDR3 length: 17 residues. Germline values: CDR1 GEAIGNYY, CDR2 EKD. CDR3 sequence reads: CACDTVGSRGYTDKLIF. Here the CDR3 DNA reads TGTGCCTGTGACACCGTGGGATCGAGGGGATACACCGATAAGCTCATCTTT.

Ten or more counts support this clone. This rearrangement joins TRDV2 to TRDJ1; 8 bases match TRDD3. Losses at the gene ends were 0 bases for V and 3 bases for J; bases not matched to a gene: 8. Per the germline V gene, CDR1 is GEAIGNYY and CDR2 is EKD. This CDR3 spans 16 amino acids. CDR3 region: CACDTVGILRPDKLIF. CDR3 nucleotide sequence: TGTGCCTGTGACACCGTGGGGATACTGCGTCCCGATAAACTCATCTTT.

This clone was picked up a small number of times. The amino acid sequence in TCRdb belongs to a much larger clone and departs from this DNA's translation at residue 18, likely a sequencing read error; the sequence shown is translated from the DNA. The V segment is TRDV1, and no J call was made; the D call in the table, TRDD3, was not verified against the DNA. Germline lookup yields CDR1 TSWWSYY and CDR2 QGS. This CDR3 contains 20 residues. The CDR3 sequence: CALGTPSLLGDTVSADKPIF. CDR3 DNA: TGTGCTCTTGGGACCCCTTCCTTACTGGGGGATACGGTTTCTGCCGATAAACCCATCTTT.

This clone was counted a few times. This DNA's translation and the protein TCRdb lists, from a much larger clone, do not match at residue 7, likely due to a read error; the protein shown is translated from the DNA. The CDR3 loop reads CACDTKPGSDKLIF. The CDR3 DNA reads TGTGCCTGTGACACGAAGCCCGGGAGCGATAAACTCATCTTT. The V call is TRDV2, the J call TRDJ1; no definite D call. The J gene was not available in TCRdb and was assigned here by matching the DNA to germline segments. Trimming pared 1 base from V and 4 bases from J, leaving 12 bases between. The CDR3 runs to 14 residues. Germline CDR1 reads GEAIGNYY; CDR2 reads EKD.

With respect to this clone: TCRdb assigns this DNA the protein of a much larger clone, which departs from its translation at residue 5; this likely reflects a read error, and the protein shown comes from translating the DNA. V and J are TRDV2 and TRDJ1; D not resolved. The V end lost 8 bases, the J end lost 1 base, and 7 bases lay between the germline ends. The germline gives CDR1 GEAIGNYY, CDR2 EKD. This CDR3 is 11 amino acids long. The CDR3 spells CAYSPTDKLIF. The DNA of the CDR3 is TGTGCCTACTCCCCCACCGATAAACTCATCTTT.

Comments on this clone: The protein TCRdb gives is from a much larger clone and does not agree with this DNA's translation at residue 4, likely a read error; the protein shown here comes from the DNA. V usage is TRDV2 and J usage is TRDJ3; TRDD3 matches at 8 bases. Here the J gene was assigned by germline matching of the DNA, as TCRdb has none. CDR1 is GEAIGNYY and CDR2 is EKD in the germline V gene. The CDR3 contains 19 residues. Here the CDR3 DNA reads TGTGCCTGTGGCACCCCGGGGATACTGAGCTCCTGGGACACCCGACAGATGTTTTTC. As protein: CACGTPGILSSWDTRQMFF.

This clone appeared a few times. One base separates it from a far larger clone, so it is likely a read error. This sample also contains other DNA sequences that code for the same CDR3. Here the CDR3 DNA reads TGTGCTCTTGGGGTCCTTCCTACAAGGCCTTGGGGTTATAATACTTTGACAGCACAACTCTTCTTT. Its protein product is CALGVLPTRPWGYNTLTAQLFF. This chain joins TRDV1 and TRDJ2; 9 nucleotides agree with TRDD2. The germline V gene has CDR1 TSWWSYY and CDR2 QGS. The CDR3 consists of 22 residues. Germline trimming cut 4 bases from V and 0 bases from J; bases unmatched to any gene: 21.

Only a few counts were recorded for this clone. The amino acid sequence in TCRdb belongs to a much larger clone and departs from this DNA's translation at residues 8, 9 and 10, likely a sequencing read error; the sequence shown is translated from the DNA. The V gene is TRDV2, the J gene TRDJ1, with 8 nucleotides matching TRDD3. Here the J gene came from matching the DNA to germline, since TCRdb omits it. This CDR3 is 15 amino acids long. V dropped 3 bases and J dropped 2; count of bases not matched to a gene: 7. Germline V gene sequence: CDR1 GEAIGNYY, CDR2 EKD. The CDR3 DNA reads as TGTGCCTGTGACCACCTGGGGGAAAGGACCGATAAACTCATCTTT. Protein sequence: CACDHLGERTDKLIF.

This clone was counted many times. It is likely a read error: a sequence one base away is far more abundant. At the DNA level, this CDR3 is encoded by other sequences in the same sample as well. The genes are TRAV38-2/DV8 and TRDJ1, with D perhaps TRDD2 (5 bases). TCRdb offers no J gene call, so here the DNA was matched to germline to obtain one. Germline lookup yields CDR1 TSESDYY and CDR2 QEAYKQQN. The CDR3 runs to 17 residues. The DNA for the CDR3 is TGTGCCTATAGGACCCACCCTACGGCCCCCTACACCGATAAACTCATCTTT. Translating it yields CAYRTHPTAPYTDKLIF.